The 27 T cell receptor beta chains listed next were all sequenced from one sample in a study of blood T cell repertoires in COVID-19. Generated by immunoSEQ multiplex PCR, the TCRdb table keeps only in-frame clones and is missing some. Of about 210,000 clones in the sample, approximately 90% were seen once. Sequencing was performed on peripheral blood. The receptor set was obtained from a man aged 25-45 years with acute or convalescent COVID-19.

The chain links TRBV5-1 to TRBJ1-2; the match to TRBD1 covers 7 bases. The CDR3 sequence is 16 residues long. The V gene end was trimmed by 4 bases and the J gene end by 1 base; junction bases not matched to a gene: 10. Germline CDR1 and CDR2: SGHRS and YFSETQ. The CDR3: CASSKLGDSSNYGYTF. The CDR3 DNA reads as TGCGCCAGCAGCAAATTGGGGGACAGCAGTAACTATGGCTACACCTTC. Variable domain in full (rest from reference TRBV5-1 and TRBJ1-2): KAGVTQTPRYLIKTRGQQVTLSCSPISGHRSVSWYQQTPGQGLQFLFEYFSETQRNKGNFPGRFSGRQFSNSRSEMNVSTLELGDSALYLCASSKLGDSSNYGYTFGSGTRLTVV.

This sequence joins TRBV9 and TRBJ1-1; no definite D call. The V end was cut by 2 bases, the J end by 0 bases, with 14 bases between. Germline assignment: CDR1 SGDLS and CDR2 YYNGEE. CDR3 length: 16 amino acids. CDR3 residues: CASSVSLSPVNTEAFF. The CDR3, as DNA: TGTGCCAGCAGCGTCTCCTTGTCGCCGGTGAACACTGAAGCTTTCTTT.

The V gene is TRBV27, the J gene TRBJ2-1; D is uncertain. V was pared by 5 bases and J by 4 bases, with 21 bases between. This CDR3 has 17 amino acids. Germline lookup yields CDR1 MNHEY and CDR2 SMNVEV (reference sequence). The CDR3: CASSKSSWVQDYNEQFF. DNA of the CDR3: TGTGCCAGCAGTAAAAGTAGCTGGGTCCAAGATTACAATGAGCAGTTCTTC.

This chain joins TRBV2 and TRBJ2-3; TRBD2 aligns across 9 bases. Germline values: CDR1 SNHLY, CDR2 FYNNEI. V shed 4 bases and J 4 bases; nucleotides not matched to a gene: 12. The CDR3 length is 17 residues. CDR3 sequence reads: CASSGDRLAVFADTQYF. CDR3 nucleotides: TGTGCCAGCAGTGGGGATAGACTAGCGGTTTTTGCAGATACGCAGTATTTT.

The count of this clone is one. V gene TRBV6-6 combines with J gene TRBJ2-5, with 11 positions matching TRBD2. The CDR3 totals 14 residues. V lost 4 bases to trimming and J lost 3 bases; unmatched junction nucleotides: 1. The germline V gene has CDR1 MNHNY and CDR2 SVGAGI (reference sequence). The CDR3 sequence is CASSFSGGEETQYF. CDR3 nucleotide sequence: TGTGCCAGCAGTTTTAGCGGGGGGGAAGAGACCCAGTACTTC.

The V call is TRBV19, the J call TRBJ1-3, with TRBD1 as a possible D gene (5 bases). Trimming removed 2 bases from V and 9 bases from J, with 14 bases in between. CDR1 is LNHDA and CDR2 is SQIVND in the germline V gene (reference sequence). This CDR3 has 14 residues. The CDR3 DNA sequence: TGTGCCAGTAGTATAAGTGATTGGAGGGGCACCATATATTTT. Protein: CASSISDWRGTIYF.

V gene TRBV7-3 combines with J gene TRBJ2-1, with 8 bases lining up with TRBD1. With V trimmed by 1 base and J by 6 bases, 5 bases remained unmatched. The germline CDR1 and CDR2 sequences are SGHTA and FQGTGA. The CDR3 consists of 15 residues. Written as DNA, the CDR3 is TGTGCCAGCAGCTTAAGAGGACAGGGCGCCAATGAGCAGTTCTTC. It encodes CASSLRGQGANEQFF.

V and J are TRBV10-2 and TRBJ2-2; perhaps TRBD1 as D (5 bases). This CDR3 has 14 amino acids. Trimming took off 7 bases at V and 1 base at J, with 10 bases between the two ends. Germline CDR1 reads WSHSY; CDR2 reads SAAADI. CDR3 DNA: TGCGCCAGCACCCCAGACAGGAACACCGGGGAGCTGTTTTTT. Residues: CASTPDRNTGELFF.

The rearrangement uses TRBV18 and TRBJ1-1; D ambiguous. Looked up from germline, CDR1 is KGHSH and CDR2 is LQKENI. CDR3 length: 14 residues. V was shortened by 1 base and J by 5 bases, with 11 bases between the two germline ends. CDR3 amino acids: CASSPHPRETEAFF. The CDR3 coding sequence is TGTGCCAGCTCACCACATCCACGGGAGACTGAAGCTTTCTTT.

The rearrangement joins TRBV7-3 to TRBJ2-2, with D possibly TRBD1 on 5 matching bases. Trimming shortened V by 1 base and J by 0 bases, and 9 bases separated the two germline ends. Germline loops: CDR1 SGHTA, CDR2 FQGTGA. This CDR3 comprises 16 residues. CDR3 sequence: CASSLRTTANTGELFF. In DNA form, the CDR3 reads TGTGCCAGCAGCTTAAGGACAACCGCGAACACCGGGGAGCTGTTTTTT.

The CDR3 loop is CASSSASGVYNEQFF. The DNA for the CDR3 is TGTGCCAGCAGCTCCGCTAGCGGGGTTTACAATGAGCAGTTCTTC. The chain has TRBV7-9 and TRBJ2-1; 9 nucleotides agree with TRBD2. CDR1 and CDR2 from the germline V gene are SEHNR and FQNEAQ (reference sequence). This CDR3 is built from 15 residues. V shed 4 bases, J shed 4 bases, and the junction held 5 bases outside the gene matches. The whole variable domain, filled in from reference TRBV7-9 and TRBJ2-1, reads DTGVSQNPRHKITKRGQNVTFRCDPISEHNRLYWYRQTLGQGPEFLTYFQNEAQLEKSRLLSDRFSAERPKGSFSTLEIQRTEQGDSAMYLCASSSASGVYNEQFFGPGTRLTVL.

The V call is TRBV6-5, the J call TRBJ1-5; D call uncertain. This CDR3 contains 14 residues. V was cut by 6 bases and J by 0 bases, with 9 bases left in between. Germline V gene data show CDR1 as MNHEY and CDR2 as SVGAGI. The CDR3 is CASSRIHSNQPQHF. CDR3 DNA sequence: TGTGCCAGCAGCCGCATACATAGCAATCAGCCCCAGCATTTT.

The V and J genes are TRBV7-9 and TRBJ2-5; tentatively, D is TRBD2 (6 bases). Deletions cut 5 bases from V and 0 bases from J, with 13 bases between. CDR3 length: 15 residues. The germline gives CDR1 SEHNR, CDR2 FQNEAQ (reference sequence). Written as DNA, the CDR3 is TGTGCCAGCAGCCCCTCGGCGGGGAACCAAGAGACCCAGTACTTC. Its protein is CASSPSAGNQETQYF.

The chain recombines TRBV5-1 with TRBJ2-1; 9 nucleotides align to TRBD2. Germline V gives CDR1 SGHRS, CDR2 YFSETQ. J gave up 0 bases and V 9 bases, and 7 bases lay outside the gene matches. This CDR3 region has 15 residues. CDR3 amino acids: CATRTSAGSYNEQFF. CDR3 DNA: TGCGCCACCCGGACTAGCGCGGGCTCCTACAATGAGCAGTTCTTC.

This chain links TRBV5-1 with TRBJ1-5; 7 bases line up with TRBD1. The CDR3 consists of 13 residues. V shed 2 bases, J shed 7 bases, and the junction held 3 bases outside the gene matches. Germline CDR1 and CDR2: SGHRS and YFSETQ. CDR3 DNA: TGCGCCAGCAGCTTAACAGGGGAACAGCCCCAGCATTTT. This translates into CASSLTGEQPQHF. Complete variable domain (other parts from reference TRBV5-1 and TRBJ1-5): KAGVTQTPRYLIKTRGQQVTLSCSPISGHRSVSWYQQTPGQGLQFLFEYFSETQRNKGNFPGRFSGRQFSNSRSEMNVSTLELGDSALYLCASSLTGEQPQHFGDGTRLSIL.

The chain employs TRBV30 and TRBJ2-2, with TRBD1 identical over 9 bases. The CDR3 contains 13 residues. CDR1 and CDR2 from the germline V gene are GTSNPN and SVGIG (reference sequence). V lost 8 bases, J lost 6 bases, and 7 bases stayed unmatched. CDR3 DNA: TGTGCCGGCCGGGACAGGGAATCCGGGGAGCTGTTTTTT. Protein product: CAGRDRESGELFF.

In this sample, this clone turned up once. J is TRBJ2-2 and V is TRBV19; 8 bases are a match to TRBD2. The junction had 3 bases not matched to a gene; V was cut back by 6 bases and J by 0 bases. The CDR3 is 15 residues long. In germline, CDR1 is LNHDA, CDR2 SQIVND (reference sequence). The CDR3 is CASSKRGSNTGELFF. DNA of the CDR3: TGTGCCAGTAGCAAGCGGGGGTCGAACACCGGGGAGCTGTTTTTT.

This rearrangement joins TRBV7-9 to TRBJ2-7; D remains unclear. The CDR3 contains 14 residues. CDR1 is SEHNR, CDR2 FQNEAQ, per germline (reference sequence). The V gene lost 5 bases and the J gene lost 1 base, with 12 bases spanning the gap. CDR3 sequence: CASSPQTVSYEQYF. The CDR3 DNA sequence: TGTGCCAGCAGCCCACAGACGGTATCCTACGAGCAGTACTTC.

This chain connects TRBV10-1 to TRBJ2-1, with 13 nucleotides matching TRBD2. The germline CDR1 and CDR2 sequences are WNHNN and SYGVQD (reference sequence). The CDR3 sequence is 15 residues long. Unmatched junction bases numbered 3, after V lost 2 bases and J lost 8 bases. The CDR3 is CASSEGTSGNDEQFF. The DNA of the CDR3 is TGCGCCAGCAGTGAGGGGACTAGCGGGAACGATGAGCAGTTCTTC.

The chain has TRBV29-1 and TRBJ1-4; tentatively, D is TRBD1 (6 bases). The CDR3 loop spans 21 amino acids. The germline V gene has CDR1 SQVTM and CDR2 ANQGSEA. V was cut by 7 bases and J by 0 bases, with 33 bases left in between. The CDR3 loop is CSAPLGATRTRLSATNEKLFF. The CDR3 bases are TGCAGCGCCCCCCTGGGGGCCACTCGAACCCGACTTTCGGCAACTAATGAAAAACTGTTTTTT.

This sequence joins TRBV19 and TRBJ2-7, with 14 nucleotides matching TRBD2. The CDR3 is 15 residues long. CDR1 LNHDA and CDR2 SQIVND come from the germline V gene (reference sequence). The V and J ends lost 9 bases and 6 bases, in that order; junction bases with no gene match: 10. In DNA form, the CDR3 reads TGTGCCAGCGGACTAGCGGGAGGCCAAGCCTCCGAGCAGTACTTC. Amino acid sequence: CASGLAGGQASEQYF.

The rearrangement joins TRBV3-1 (or the pseudogene TRBV3-2) to TRBJ2-7; TRBD1 matches 8 bases. Trimming took 3 bases from V and 5 from J; bases not matched to a gene: 0. Germline V gene data show CDR1 as LGHDT and CDR2 as YNNKEL (reference sequence). The CDR3 length is 12 residues. CDR3 sequence: CASSHRGHEQYF. DNA for the CDR3: TGTGCCAGCAGCCACAGGGGGCACGAGCAGTACTTC.

The V gene is TRBV2, the J gene TRBJ2-1, with D perhaps TRBD2 (6 bases). The V gene's germline CDR1 is SNHLY and CDR2 FYNNEI. Between the trimmed V and J ends, which lost 3 bases and 7 bases, there was a span of 13 bases. The CDR3 totals 14 residues. The CDR3 sequence is CASSDHGGWNEQFF. The CDR3 nucleotides are TGTGCCAGCAGTGACCATGGAGGGTGGAATGAGCAGTTCTTC.

CDR3 protein: CASSQERRLRGGELFF. The CDR3 nucleotides are TGTGCCAGCAGCCAAGAACGCCGGTTGAGGGGGGGGGAGCTGTTTTTT. The chain links TRBV3-1 (or the pseudogene TRBV3-2) to TRBJ2-2; TRBD1 might be the D (6 bases). CDR3 size: 16 residues. The V gene's germline CDR1 is LGHDT and CDR2 YNNKEL (reference sequence). With 0 bases removed from V and 8 bases from J, the gap between germline ends came to 16 bases.

The sample holds one count of this clone. V gene TRBV7-9 combines with J gene TRBJ2-1; TRBD2 agrees at 8 bases. The germline V gene has CDR1 SEHNR and CDR2 FQNEAQ (reference sequence). The CDR3 has 13 residues. The trim removed 7 bases at V and 4 bases at J, leaving 3 bases unmatched. Here the CDR3 DNA reads TGTGCCAGCACGGTAGCGGGATACAATGAGCAGTTCTTC. Protein sequence: CASTVAGYNEQFF.

This chain connects TRBV20-1 to TRBJ1-1, with D perhaps matching TRBD1 (5 bases). Germline V gene sequence: CDR1 DFQATT, CDR2 SNEGSKA (reference sequence). The CDR3 length is 12 residues. V was pared by 4 bases and J by 4 bases, with 10 bases between. CDR3 loop: CSAIEGPTEAFF. The CDR3 region has the DNA TGCAGTGCTATTGAGGGGCCCACTGAAGCTTTCTTT.

V and J are TRBV5-4 and TRBJ2-2; 11 nucleotides align to TRBD1. The CDR3 has 18 residues. CDR1 and CDR2 (germline): SGHNT, YYREEE (reference sequence). Trimming removed 0 bases from V and 0 bases from J; junction bases left unmatched: 4. CDR3 nucleotides: TGTGCCAGCAGCTTGGGGACAGGGGGCCGCTCGAACACCGGGGAGCTGTTTTTT. Amino acids: CASSLGTGGRSNTGELFF.